The clone carrying this TCR beta chain was seen ten or more times. Its antigen remains unidentified. The data belong to a study of T-cell memory formation after mild COVID-19. Study conclusions and caveats: Some SARS-CoV-2-responding clones were already detected in memory before infection. The second-wave clones peaking on day 37 were not confirmed as SARS-CoV-2-specific.

Germline loops: CDR1 LNHDA, CDR2 SQIVND (reference sequence). The V and J ends lost 8 bases and 5 bases respectively, with 16 bases between them. The CDR3 covers 14 residues. One entry per CDR3 protein, called by TCRdb with MiXCR from the 5' RACE reads. In the table there are hundreds of thousands of distinct CDR3 sequences, about 13% of which are singletons. Sequenced: PBMCs or a T cell subset sorted from them (not recorded which). The J gene is TRBJ2-1, the V gene TRBV19; D is perhaps TRBD2 (6 bases). The receptor's source is a man between 18 and 35 years old who had mild COVID-19 (a few samples of this study predate the infection). Cell type and time point are not known. This CDR3 is CASRIRGLNNEQFF. CDR3 nucleotide sequence: TGTGCCAGTCGGATCCGGGGACTGAACAATGAGCAGTTCTTC.